Following are 15 T cell receptor beta chains from one sample sequenced in a study of CD4+ T cells in melanoma. The table came from immunoSEQ multiplex PCR; TCRdb's copy has only in-frame clones and leaves some out. Of about 3,700 clones in the sample, 60% to 75% are singletons; the top ten hold approximately 12%. The sample taken for sequencing was tumor tissue. All receptors come from a human donor with melanoma.

The genes are TRBV5-1 and TRBJ2-3; D remains unclear. Deletions cut 7 bases from V and 2 bases from J, with 5 bases between. Germline values: CDR1 SGHRS, CDR2 YFSETQ. CDR3 length equals 11 residues. The CDR3 DNA follows: TGCGCCAGCTGGGACACAGATACGCAGTATTTT. The encoded protein is CASWDTDTQYF.

V gene TRBV7-2 combines with J gene TRBJ1-2; TRBD1 might be the D (6 bases). Trimming left V 1 base short and J 7 bases short, with 13 bases between. The CDR3 runs to 14 residues. Germline CDR1 SGHTA, CDR2 FQGNSA. CDR3 in DNA: TGTGCCAGCAGCTTAGTTGGGGGGCCGGGTGGCTACACCTTC. It codes for CASSLVGGPGGYTF.

The chain carries TRBV4-1 and TRBJ2-2; 8 bases align to TRBD2. The CDR3 contains 16 residues. The V and J ends lost 3 bases and 0 bases, in that order; junction bases with no gene match: 3. Per germline, CDR1 MGHRA and CDR2 YSYEKL. CDR3 DNA sequence: TGCGCCAGCAGCCAGGTAGCGGGAACGAACACCGGGGAGCTGTTTTTT. Amino acids: CASSQVAGTNTGELFF.

The chain employs TRBV4-3 and TRBJ2-7; a possible D gene is TRBD2 (6 bases). Germline V lookup: CDR1 LGHNA, CDR2 YSLEER. The CDR3 has 13 residues. Trimming cost V 5 bases and J 3 bases, with 11 bases left between them. CDR3 DNA: TGCGCCAGCAGCTTTGACGGGGGCTACGAGCAGTACTTC. It codes for CASSFDGGYEQYF.

This chain uses TRBV7-2 with TRBJ2-7; the match to TRBD1 covers 9 bases. V was pared by 5 bases and J by 5 bases, with 7 bases of the junction left unmatched. CDR1 and CDR2 (germline): SGHTA, FQGNSA. The CDR3 sequence is 14 residues long. The CDR3 DNA sequence: TGTGCCAGCAGCCCGACAGGGGGTTTTGACGAGCAGTACTTC. Its translation is CASSPTGGFDEQYF.

The rearrangement joins TRBV5-3 to TRBJ1-2; 9 bases agree with TRBD1. TRBV5-3 belongs to the ORF category, with a function that is uncertain. V was pared by 4 bases and J by 4 bases, with 23 bases of the junction left unmatched. The CDR3 has 20 residues. The CDR3 loop is CARSGTPTGTGRELGYGYTF. In DNA, the CDR3 is TGTGCCAGAAGCGGCACCCCGACCGGGACAGGGAGGGAGCTTGGCTATGGCTACACCTTC.

The chain is built from TRBV7-2 and TRBJ2-7; weak D call: TRBD2 (5 bases). The CDR3 runs 15 residues. V was cut by 2 bases and J by 1 base, with 12 bases left in between. The germline V gene encodes CDR1 SGHTA and CDR2 FQGNSA. Written as DNA, the CDR3 is TGTGCCAGCAGCTTAACAATCGGGGATTCCTACGAGCAGTACTTC. Translating gives CASSLTIGDSYEQYF.

The rearrangement uses TRBV15 and TRBJ2-1; D remains ambiguous. Trimming stripped 1 base from V and 0 bases from J, with 13 bases between. Germline values: CDR1 LNHNV, CDR2 YYDKDF (reference sequence). The CDR3 spans 17 residues. In DNA, the CDR3 is TGTGCCACCAGCAGAGTCGTGACGGCCGGCTCCTACAATGAGCAGTTCTTC. This gives the protein CATSRVVTAGSYNEQFF.

The rearrangement uses TRBV4-1 and TRBJ2-3; D is unclear. This CDR3 is 13 amino acids long. Germline CDR1 reads MGHRA; CDR2 reads YSYEKL. Trimming stripped 5 bases from V and 6 bases from J, with 12 bases between. DNA of the CDR3: TGCGCCAGCAGCTTGCAAGATGGGGATACGCAGTATTTT. Its protein is CASSLQDGDTQYF.

This clone was observed a few times. V gene TRBV27 combines with J gene TRBJ2-1, with D possibly being TRBD1 (5 bases). Germline CDR1 MNHEY, CDR2 SMNVEV (reference sequence). V was cut by 7 bases and J by 4 bases, with 11 bases left in between. The CDR3 runs 13 residues. CDR3: CASKFKGYNEQFF. For the CDR3, the DNA is TGTGCCAGCAAGTTTAAGGGGTACAATGAGCAGTTCTTC.

The rearrangement uses TRBV11-2 and TRBJ2-1; 10 bases fit TRBD2. V trimming: 2 bases; J trimming: 7 bases; junction bases outside the gene matches: 5. CDR3 length: 15 amino acids. The germline CDR1 and CDR2 sequences are SGHAT and FQNNGV. CDR3 bases: TGTGCCAGCAGCTTAAGCGGGGGGGCGGGGAATGAGCAGTTCTTC. This encodes CASSLSGGAGNEQFF.

The rearrangement uses TRBV28 and TRBJ2-3; TRBD2 aligns across 7 bases. CDR3 length equals 14 residues. Germline assignment: CDR1 MDHEN and CDR2 SYDVKM. The junction had 3 bases not matched to a gene; V was cut back by 3 bases and J by 3 bases. CDR3 nucleotide sequence: TGTGCCAGCAGTTTCCTTAGCGGGACAGATACGCAGTATTTT. It is translated as CASSFLSGTDTQYF.

The chain carries TRBV7-9 and TRBJ2-3; no reliable D call. The CDR3 runs to 15 residues. Trimming shortened V by 5 bases and J by 2 bases, and 14 bases separated the two germline ends. Germline assignment: CDR1 SEHNR and CDR2 FQNEAQ (reference sequence). CDR3 in amino acids: CASSPIRAATDTQYF. The CDR3 nucleotides read TGTGCCAGCAGCCCTATTAGGGCTGCCACAGATACGCAGTATTTT.

The genes are TRBV6-6 and TRBJ2-7; D is ambiguous. Trimming took 2 bases from V and 2 from J, leaving 13 bases between them. This CDR3 contains 15 residues. Per the germline V gene, CDR1 is MNHNY and CDR2 is SVGAGI (reference sequence). CDR3 region: CASSYVVSATYEQYF. Written as DNA, the CDR3 is TGTGCCAGCAGTTACGTTGTCTCAGCGACCTACGAGCAGTACTTC.

V gene TRBV6-5 combines with J gene TRBJ2-7; D call uncertain. CDR1 and CDR2 from the germline V gene are MNHEY and SVGAGI. V lost 7 bases and J lost 7, with 17 bases in between. CDR3 length equals 13 residues. The CDR3 DNA sequence: TGTGCCAGCACCCCAAGTCCCGCCGGGGAGCAGTACTTC. It translates to CASTPSPAGEQYF.